Included here is one T cell receptor (beta chain) sequence, with context. This entry belongs to a study of T cell responses to AZD1222 COVID-19 vaccine. V lost 7 bases and J 4 bases, leaving 8 bases between the germline ends. The length of the CDR3 is 12 residues. Germline loops: CDR1 MNHEY, CDR2 SVGAGI. Only in-frame clones appear in the TCRdb table, and some are missing; sequencing was by immunoSEQ multiplex PCR. Of about 110,000 clones listed, about nine tenths were seen once; the top ten hold 7% to 9%. The V and J genes are TRBV6-5 and TRBJ1-3; D ambiguous. This receptor was obtained from an adult who received the AZD1222 COVID-19 vaccine. Here the sequenced sample was peripheral blood, taken 28 days after the second AZD1222 dose. The DNA of the CDR3 is TGTGCCAGCAACACTCCCGGAAACACCATATATTTT. Translated: CASNTPGNTIYF.